This is a list of T cell receptor beta chains from one sample in a study of T cells after yellow fever vaccination. MiXCR was run by TCRdb on the 5' RACE reads, yielding one entry per CDR3 protein. This table holds some 320,000 distinct CDR3 sequences, roughly 4.3% found once. The sample consisted of PBMCs, taken 5 days after the yellow fever booster vaccination. The receptor source for this set is a man aged 18-30 years who received the YFV17D yellow fever vaccine. The CDR3 runs from the conserved cysteine through the conserved F or W. Each record gives: clone size, V gene, J gene, CDR3 protein. The size of a clone is reported for some rows only, either as once, few or many, or as a class for expanded clones.

clone_size: few
v_call: TRBV25-1
j_call: TRBJ2-7
cdr3_aa: CASSEGSYEQYF

clone_size: -
v_call: TRBV2
j_call: TRBJ1-5
cdr3_aa: CASTHTDSSNQPQHF

clone_size: -
v_call: TRBV30
j_call: TRBJ2-7
cdr3_aa: CAWSVGAAGEQYF

clone_size: few
v_call: TRBV19
j_call: TRBJ2-5
cdr3_aa: CASSGLAGVQETQYF

clone_size: few
v_call: TRBV27
j_call: TRBJ1-1
cdr3_aa: CASSLSGQTNTEAFF

clone_size: many
v_call: TRBV18
j_call: TRBJ2-1
cdr3_aa: CASSPPSSGALTGQFF

clone_size: few
v_call: TRBV4-1
j_call: TRBJ1-2
cdr3_aa: CASSQDRTAYGYTF

clone_size: many
v_call: TRBV12-3/TRBV12-4
j_call: TRBJ2-2
cdr3_aa: CASSSLFAGELFF

clone_size: -
v_call: TRBV7-9
j_call: TRBJ2-1
cdr3_aa: CASSLDRGRSYNEQFF

clone_size: few
v_call: TRBV15
j_call: TRBJ1-1
cdr3_aa: CATSSGTAFPNTEAFF

clone_size: few
v_call: TRBV7-2
j_call: TRBJ1-1
cdr3_aa: CASSLVVGSGAFF

clone_size: few
v_call: TRBV7-9
j_call: TRBJ1-1
cdr3_aa: CASSSDLGQSNTEAFF

clone_size: -
v_call: TRBV28
j_call: TRBJ2-1
cdr3_aa: CASSGTSPGGEQFF

clone_size: -
v_call: TRBV5-1
j_call: TRBJ2-3
cdr3_aa: CASGFLGEYTDTQYF

clone_size: many
v_call: TRBV12-3/TRBV12-4
j_call: TRBJ2-7
cdr3_aa: CASGEGFYEQYF

clone_size: many
v_call: TRBV7-2
j_call: TRBJ2-5
cdr3_aa: CASSLAGGNVQETQYF

clone_size: many
v_call: TRBV4-1
j_call: TRBJ2-3
cdr3_aa: CASSQATGMGDTQYF

clone_size: many
v_call: TRBV4-1
j_call: TRBJ1-1
cdr3_aa: CASKNILALPEAFF

clone_size: -
v_call: TRBV7-8
j_call: TRBJ2-3
cdr3_aa: CASSPIRSQDTQYF

clone_size: -
v_call: TRBV6-6
j_call: TRBJ1-1
cdr3_aa: CASRPHILNTEAFF

clone_size: many
v_call: TRBV6-5
j_call: TRBJ2-2
cdr3_aa: CASRKGLAGGDTGELFF

clone_size: few
v_call: TRBV20-1
j_call: TRBJ2-5
cdr3_aa: CSARSPGQGPEAQYF

clone_size: many
v_call: TRBV27
j_call: TRBJ1-2
cdr3_aa: CASSSGRNYGYTF

clone_size: many
v_call: TRBV6-1
j_call: TRBJ1-1
cdr3_aa: CASSDDIWSTEAFF

clone_size: many
v_call: TRBV24-1
j_call: TRBJ2-6
cdr3_aa: CATSDPGAGANVLTF

clone_size: few
v_call: TRBV6-5
j_call: TRBJ1-1
cdr3_aa: CASSYRPGGLGTEAFF